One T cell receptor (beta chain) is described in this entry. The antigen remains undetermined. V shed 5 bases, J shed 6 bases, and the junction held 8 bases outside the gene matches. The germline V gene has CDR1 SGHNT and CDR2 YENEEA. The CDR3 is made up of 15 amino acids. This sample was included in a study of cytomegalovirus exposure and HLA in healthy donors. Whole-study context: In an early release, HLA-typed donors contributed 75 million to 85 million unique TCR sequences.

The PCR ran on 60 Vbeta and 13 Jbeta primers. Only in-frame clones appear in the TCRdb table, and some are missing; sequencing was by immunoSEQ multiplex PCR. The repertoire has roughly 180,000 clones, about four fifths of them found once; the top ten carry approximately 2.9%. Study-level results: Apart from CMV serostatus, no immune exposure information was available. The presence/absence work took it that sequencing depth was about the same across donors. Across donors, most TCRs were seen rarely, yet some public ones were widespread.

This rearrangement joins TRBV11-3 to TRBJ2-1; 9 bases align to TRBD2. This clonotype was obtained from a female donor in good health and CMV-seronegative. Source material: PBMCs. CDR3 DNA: TGTGCCAGCAGCCCCGGGCTAGCGGGATTCAATGAGCAGTTCTTC. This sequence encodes CASSPGLAGFNEQFF.